Following are 9 T cell receptor beta chains from one sample sequenced in a study of monozygotic twins with inflammatory bowel disease. After re-calling the 5' RACE reads, TCRdb lists one entry per CDR3 protein, DNA absent. The table for this sample gives 210,000 or so distinct CDR3 sequences. Sequencing input: blood. The source is a human donor with ulcerative colitis or Crohn's disease, or a healthy co-twin of an affected twin (not recorded which).

This chain links TRBV7-2 with TRBJ2-1. The CDR3 length is 15 residues. Per the germline V gene, CDR1 is SGHTA and CDR2 is FQGNSA. The CDR3 loop reads CASSANPGPPNEQFF. The variable domain in full, with the rest retrieved from reference TRBV7-2 and TRBJ2-1, is GAGVSQSPSNKVTEKGKDVELRCDPISGHTALYWYRQSLGQGLEFLIYFQGNSAPDKSGLPSDRFSAERTGGSVSTLTIQRTQQEDSAVYLCASSANPGPPNEQFFGPGTRLTVL.

V and J are TRBV4-1 and TRBJ1-1. Germline V CDR1 and CDR2: MGHRA, YSYEKL. The CDR3 contains 16 residues. CDR3: CASSQEGGVINTEAFF.

V is TRBV7-9 and J is TRBJ1-4; TCRdb outputs TRBD1, but without DNA this stays unchecked. The CDR3 is 14 amino acids. In germline, CDR1 is SEHNR, CDR2 FQNEAQ (reference sequence). The CDR3 sequence is CASSLDPGGEKLFF.

The chain links TRBV5-5 to TRBJ2-7. Germline V gives CDR1 SGHKS, CDR2 YYEKEE (reference sequence). This CDR3 comprises 14 residues. CDR3 residues: CASNLSNPSYEQYF.

V is TRBV7-2 and J is TRBJ2-2; without DNA, the TCRdb call of TRBD1 cannot be checked. Germline CDR1 and CDR2: SGHTA and FQGNSA. The CDR3 is made up of 15 amino acids. The CDR3 sequence: CASSLGTGGSGELFF.

V gene TRBV24-1 combines with J gene TRBJ2-5; TCRdb's D gene call, TRBD1, goes unchecked for lack of DNA. The CDR3 sequence is 16 residues long. CDR1 and CDR2 from the germline V gene are KGHDR and SFDVKD. The CDR3 reads CATSESGQAIQETQYF.

The V call is TRBV7-2, the J call TRBJ1-6; without DNA, the TCRdb call of TRBD1 cannot be checked. Germline lookup yields CDR1 SGHTA and CDR2 FQGNSA. The CDR3 totals 14 residues. The CDR3 region is CASSTTGVDSPLHF. The whole variable domain, filled in from reference TRBV7-2 and TRBJ1-6, reads GAGVSQSPSNKVTEKGKDVELRCDPISGHTALYWYRQSLGQGLEFLIYFQGNSAPDKSGLPSDRFSAERTGGSVSTLTIQRTQQEDSAVYLCASSTTGVDSPLHFGNGTRLTVT.

The V and J genes are TRBV7-2 and TRBJ2-3; checking the TCRdb D call of TRBD2 is not possible without DNA. CDR1 is SGHTA and CDR2 is FQGNSA in the germline V gene. The CDR3 has 16 residues. CDR3 amino acids: CASSPGLLPLTDTQYF.

This chain connects TRBV5-1 to TRBJ1-2; the TRBD1 assignment by TCRdb is unverifiable without DNA. Germline V gene lookup returns CDR1 SGHRS and CDR2 YFSETQ. The CDR3 totals 14 residues. The CDR3 loop reads CASSPGYRDYGYTF.